The 27 T cell receptor beta chains given below trace back to one sample, sequenced in a study of cytomegalovirus exposure and HLA in healthy donors. This PCR relied on a set of 60 Vbeta primers and 13 Jbeta primers. TCRdb's copy holds only in-frame clones and misses some; the assay was immunoSEQ multiplex PCR. The table has about 160,000 clones, approximately 77% seen once. Sample: PBMCs. The receptor source for this set is a male donor in good health and CMV-seropositive.

In nucleotides, the CDR3 is TGTGCCAGCAGCCCGGCATGGGGGGGGAACCAAGAGACCCAGTACTTC. Translated: CASSPAWGGNQETQYF. The V call is TRBV9, the J call TRBJ2-5; 7 bases are shared with TRBD2. Germline V gene lookup returns CDR1 SGDLS and CDR2 YYNGEE. There are 16 residues in the CDR3. V was clipped by 4 bases and J by 0 bases; unmatched bases: 9.

This chain links TRBV4-3 with TRBJ1-5, with TRBD1 identical over 9 bases. The CDR3 sequence is 15 residues long. V lost 4 bases, J lost 5 bases, and 6 bases stayed unmatched. The germline CDR1 and CDR2 sequences are LGHNA and YSLEER. CDR3: CASSLGTGLDQPQHF. CDR3 coding DNA: TGCGCCAGCAGCCTAGGGACAGGGCTTGATCAGCCCCAGCATTTT.

This chain links TRBV2 with TRBJ2-7, with TRBD1 matching 7 bases. Germline-derived CDR1 and CDR2 are SNHLY and FYNNEI. The V and J ends lost 6 bases and 7 bases, in that order; junction bases with no gene match: 9. The CDR3 length is 13 residues. CDR3 sequence reads: CASSRDRAREQYF. Here the CDR3 DNA reads TGTGCCAGCAGCCGGGACAGAGCCCGTGAGCAGTACTTC.

J is TRBJ1-3 and V is TRBV7-2; no definite D call. Trimming took off 1 base at V and 0 bases at J, with 7 bases between the two ends. From germline, CDR1 is SGHTA and CDR2 FQGNSA. The CDR3 is made up of 15 amino acids. The CDR3 here is CASSLVGSSGNTIYF. Here the CDR3 DNA reads TGTGCCAGCAGCTTAGTGGGCTCCTCTGGAAACACCATATATTTT.

This clone occurred a few times. The V gene is TRBV19, the J gene TRBJ1-3; D not certain. The CDR3 loop spans 19 amino acids. Germline loops: CDR1 LNHDA, CDR2 SQIVND (reference sequence). V lost 1 base to trimming and J lost 4 bases, with 23 bases between them. For the CDR3, the DNA is TGTGCCAGTAGTATAGGGGAGGCAAGGCGACTGACCGAGGGAAACACCATATATTTT. Translation gives CASSIGEARRLTEGNTIYF.

V is TRBV7-9 and J is TRBJ1-1; the D is unclear. The V gene's germline CDR1 is SEHNR and CDR2 FQNEAQ (reference sequence). This CDR3 region has 13 residues. V was pared by 5 bases and J by 7 bases, with 14 bases between. CDR3 loop: CASSPPLSREAFF. The DNA for the CDR3 is TGTGCCAGCAGCCCCCCTTTAAGCCGTGAAGCTTTCTTT.

The chain joins TRBV19 to TRBJ1-5; D may be TRBD1 (5 bases). The V end lost 9 bases, the J end lost 2 bases, and 17 bases lay between the germline ends. Germline V CDR1 and CDR2: LNHDA, SQIVND (reference sequence). This CDR3 is 15 amino acids long. The CDR3 loop reads CASQGGAGGNQPQHF. In nucleotides, the CDR3 is TGTGCCAGCCAGGGAGGGGCTGGGGGCAATCAGCCCCAGCATTTT.

This chain connects TRBV2 to TRBJ1-1; D unresolved. Deletions cut 6 bases from V and 3 bases from J, with 11 bases between. The CDR3 runs to 13 residues. CDR1 and CDR2 from the germline V gene are SNHLY and FYNNEI. CDR3 sequence: CASRGRRDTEAFF. In nucleotides, the CDR3 is TGTGCCAGCAGGGGCCGGAGGGACACTGAAGCTTTCTTT. Full variable domain (remainder filled in from reference TRBV2 and TRBJ1-1): EPEVTQTPSHQVTQMGQEVILRCVPISNHLYFYWYRQILGQKVEFLVSFYNNEISEKSEIFDDQFSVERPDGSNFTLKIRSTKLEDSAMYFCASRGRRDTEAFFGQGTRLTVV.

The CDR3 reads CASSLIDPRTATNEKLFF. The DNA for the CDR3 is TGTGCCAGCAGTTTAATAGACCCTAGAACTGCAACTAATGAAAAACTGTTTTTT. The genes are TRBV27 and TRBJ1-4, with D unclear. Germline CDR1 and CDR2: MNHEY and SMNVEV (reference sequence). Trimming left V 2 bases short and J 0 bases short, with 16 bases between. This CDR3 comprises 18 residues. Complete variable domain (other parts from reference TRBV27 and TRBJ1-4): EAQVTQNPRYLITVTGKKLTVTCSQNMNHEYMSWYRQDPGLGLRQIYYSMNVEVTDKGDVPEGYKVSRKEKRNFPLILESPSPNQTSLYFCASSLIDPRTATNEKLFFGSGTQLSVL.

The J gene is TRBJ1-5, the V gene TRBV18; unclear D gene. The germline V gene encodes CDR1 KGHSH and CDR2 LQKENI. CDR3 size: 14 residues. Between the trimmed V and J ends, which lost 3 bases and 5 bases, there was a span of 11 bases. CDR3 residues: CASSPGESYQPQHF. CDR3 sequence (DNA): TGTGCCAGCTCACCCGGGGAGTCTTATCAGCCCCAGCATTTT.

The chain joins TRBV5-1 to TRBJ2-5; 12 bases match TRBD2. The length of the CDR3 is 15 residues. Unmatched junction bases numbered 3, after V lost 2 bases and J lost 4 bases. Germline-derived CDR1 and CDR2 are SGHRS and YFSETQ. The DNA of the CDR3 is TGCGCCAGCAGCTTAGGACTAGCGGGGATAGAGACCCAGTACTTC. Protein: CASSLGLAGIETQYF.

The chain is built from TRBV5-6 and TRBJ2-5; 8 nucleotides agree with TRBD1. This CDR3 has 14 amino acids. Germline V gene sequence: CDR1 SGHDT, CDR2 YYEEEE. The V segment lost 0 bases and the J segment 9 bases; nucleotides outside the gene matches: 7. The CDR3 here is CASSLAGQAWAQYF. DNA of the CDR3: TGTGCCAGCAGCTTGGCGGGACAGGCTTGGGCCCAGTACTTC.

V gene TRBV2 combines with J gene TRBJ2-2; 9 nucleotides agree with TRBD1. Germline values: CDR1 SNHLY, CDR2 FYNNEI. With 5 bases clipped from V and 4 bases from J, the junction kept 5 bases outside the gene matches. The CDR3 consists of 15 residues. DNA of the CDR3: TGTGCCAGCAGTTTAGGACAGGGGCCCACCGGGGAGCTGTTTTTT. It encodes CASSLGQGPTGELFF. Full variable domain (remainder filled in from reference TRBV2 and TRBJ2-2): EPEVTQTPSHQVTQMGQEVILRCVPISNHLYFYWYRQILGQKVEFLVSFYNNEISEKSEIFDDQFSVERPDGSNFTLKIRSTKLEDSAMYFCASSLGQGPTGELFFGEGSRLTVL.

The sample holds one count of this clone. The chain has TRBV2 and TRBJ2-1, with D tentatively TRBD2 (7 bases). Germline V lookup: CDR1 SNHLY, CDR2 FYNNEI. The CDR3 length is 14 residues. V was cut by 11 bases and J by 2 bases, with 16 bases left in between. CDR3 coding DNA: TGTGCCTGGGGGGGGCTAGCGGCCTACAATGAGCAGTTCTTC. Its translation: CAWGGLAAYNEQFF. Full variable domain (rest looked up from reference TRBV2 and TRBJ2-1): EPEVTQTPSHQVTQMGQEVILRCVPISNHLYFYWYRQILGQKVEFLVSFYNNEISEKSEIFDDQFSVERPDGSNFTLKIRSTKLEDSAMYFCAWGGLAAYNEQFFGPGTRLTVL.

The V gene is TRBV7-9, the J gene TRBJ2-3, with a possible D match to TRBD2 (7 bases). Germline loops: CDR1 SEHNR, CDR2 FQNEAQ (reference sequence). V was cut by 1 base and J by 1 base, with 12 bases left in between. This CDR3 has 16 residues. In nucleotides, the CDR3 is TGTGCCAGCAGCTTAGAAGGGGGGGGAGGCACAGATACGCAGTATTTT. This encodes CASSLEGGGGTDTQYF.

This chain links TRBV7-2 with TRBJ2-3, with D possibly matching TRBD2 (6 bases). V gave up 1 base and J gave up 2 bases, with 16 bases separating them. This CDR3 is 17 amino acids long. Germline CDR1 SGHTA, CDR2 FQGNSA. CDR3 residues: CASSLDGWGDSTDTQYF. As DNA, the CDR3 is TGTGCCAGCAGCTTAGATGGGTGGGGGGATTCCACAGATACGCAGTATTTT.

CDR3 loop: CASSISGVRNGAFF. In DNA form, the CDR3 reads TGTGCCAGTAGTATTTCGGGGGTTCGGAATGGGGCTTTCTTT. The genes are TRBV19 and TRBJ1-1, with D tentatively TRBD1 (5 bases). V lost 3 bases to trimming and J lost 11 bases, with 19 bases between them. Germline V lookup: CDR1 LNHDA, CDR2 SQIVND (reference sequence). The CDR3 runs 14 residues. Looking up the rest from reference TRBV19 and TRBJ1-1 gives the full variable domain: DGGITQSPKYLFRKEGQNVTLSCEQNLNHDAMYWYRQDPGQGLRLIYYSQIVNDFQKGDIAEGYSVSREKKESFPLTVTSAQKNPTAFYLCASSISGVRNGAFFGQGTRLTVV.

This clone was detected a few times. The chain joins TRBV7-2 to TRBJ2-5; 8 positions agree with TRBD2. The CDR3 spans 16 residues. Germline V lookup: CDR1 SGHTA, CDR2 FQGNSA. V gave up 5 bases and J gave up 4 bases; unmatched junction bases: 12. For the CDR3, the DNA is TGTGCCAGCAGCCCACTTCACGGGGGGGCCCTAGAGACCCAGTACTTC. Encoded protein: CASSPLHGGALETQYF. The variable domain in full, with the rest retrieved from reference TRBV7-2 and TRBJ2-5, is GAGVSQSPSNKVTEKGKDVELRCDPISGHTALYWYRQSLGQGLEFLIYFQGNSAPDKSGLPSDRFSAERTGGSVSTLTIQRTQQEDSAVYLCASSPLHGGALETQYFGPGTRLLVL.

V gene TRBV9 combines with J gene TRBJ1-1; D may be TRBD1 (6 bases). In germline, CDR1 is SGDLS, CDR2 YYNGEE. This CDR3 is 15 amino acids long. Trimming left V 4 bases short and J 10 bases short, with 23 bases between. CDR3 nucleotides: TGTGCCAGCAGCCCTTCAAACAGGGCGGGCACCGGAGCTTTCTTT. Protein: CASSPSNRAGTGAFF.

This rearrangement joins TRBV27 to TRBJ2-2; 7 bases align to TRBD2. Germline V gives CDR1 MNHEY, CDR2 SMNVEV (reference sequence). This CDR3 spans 15 amino acids. V gave up 5 bases and J gave up 7 bases; unmatched junction bases: 10. In DNA form, the CDR3 reads TGTGCCAGCAGTACCGGACTAGTGGGAGTCGGGGAGCTGTTTTTT. Protein: CASSTGLVGVGELFF.

The chain combines TRBV11-1 with TRBJ2-5; D might be TRBD1 (6 bases). The length of the CDR3 is 14 residues. The V end lost 5 bases, the J end lost 1 base, and 11 bases lay between the germline ends. Germline assignment: CDR1 SGHAT and CDR2 FQDESV (reference sequence). The CDR3 spells CASSPGTSQETQYF. The CDR3 DNA follows: TGTGCCAGCAGCCCAGGGACATCCCAAGAGACCCAGTACTTC. Together with reference TRBV11-1 and TRBJ2-5, the CDR3 gives the full variable domain: EAEVAQSPRYKITEKSQAVAFWCDPISGHATLYWYRQILGQGPELLVQFQDESVVDDSQLPKDRFSAERLKGVDSTLKIQPAELGDSAMYLCASSPGTSQETQYFGPGTRLLVL.

J is TRBJ2-1 and V is TRBV11-2; D may be TRBD2 (5 bases). CDR1 and CDR2 from the germline V gene are SGHAT and FQNNGV. The V and J ends lost 3 bases and 0 bases respectively, with 9 bases between them. This CDR3 has 15 amino acids. CDR3 residues: CASSFGLSSYNEQFF. For the CDR3, the DNA is TGTGCCAGCAGCTTCGGACTGAGCTCCTACAATGAGCAGTTCTTC. Using reference TRBV11-2 and TRBJ2-1 for the parts outside the CDR3, the full variable domain is EAGVAQSPRYKIIEKRQSVAFWCNPISGHATLYWYQQILGQGPKLLIQFQNNGVVDDSQLPKDRFSAERLKGVDSTLKIQPAKLEDSAVYLCASSFGLSSYNEQFFGPGTRLTVL.

This chain connects TRBV6-5 to TRBJ2-1, with 12 bases that match TRBD2. The V and J ends lost 0 bases and 12 bases, in that order; junction bases with no gene match: 0. CDR1 and CDR2 from the germline V gene are MNHEY and SVGAGI. The CDR3 has 13 amino acids. CDR3 amino acids: CASSYSTSGGQFF. The CDR3 DNA reads TGTGCCAGCAGTTACTCGACTAGCGGGGGGCAGTTCTTC.

This chain's CDR3 is CASSLGTPNYGYTF. The CDR3 coding sequence is TGTGCCAGCAGCTTGGGTACACCCAACTATGGCTACACCTTC. The chain employs TRBV5-6 and TRBJ1-2; D gene uncertain. CDR3 length: 14 residues. Germline V gene data show CDR1 as SGHDT and CDR2 as YYEEEE. V was clipped by 0 bases and J by 2 bases, with 8 bases between them.

A few counts support this clone. V gene TRBV6-6 combines with J gene TRBJ1-4, with 10 bases aligning to TRBD1. Germline trimming cut 8 bases from V and 8 bases from J; bases unmatched to any gene: 5. This CDR3 has 13 amino acids. The germline gives CDR1 MNHNY, CDR2 SVGAGI (reference sequence). The chain's CDR3 is CASSRDRGEKLFF. The CDR3 nucleotides read TGTGCCAGCTCCCGGGACAGGGGCGAAAAACTGTTTTTT.

This chain uses TRBV6-6 with TRBJ1-4, with D hard to call. This CDR3 spans 14 amino acids. Germline CDR1 reads MNHNY; CDR2 reads SVGAGI (reference sequence). Trimming shortened V by 6 bases and J by 3 bases, and 11 bases separated the two germline ends. Here the CDR3 DNA reads TGTGCCAGCAGCCCCACGACATCTAATGAAAAACTGTTTTTT. This encodes CASSPTTSNEKLFF.

CDR3 sequence: CASRGTGLNTEAFF. CDR3 in DNA: TGTGCCAGCAGAGGGACAGGGTTAAACACTGAAGCTTTCTTT. The V call is TRBV6-5, the J call TRBJ1-1; 9 bases match TRBD1. V dropped 6 bases and J dropped 2; count of bases not matched to a gene: 4. This CDR3 is built from 14 residues. In germline, CDR1 is MNHEY, CDR2 SVGAGI.